In its sample, the clone carrying this T cell receptor (beta chain) was seen a few times. The antigen remains undetermined. The V segment lost 4 bases and the J segment 7 bases; nucleotides outside the gene matches: 6. The germline V gene has CDR1 GTSNPN and CDR2 SVGIG (reference sequence). The length of the CDR3 is 14 residues. The sample originates from a study of spatial heterogeneity in lung cancer. The time point was: sample taken at primary tumor resection. Whole RNA came from tumor, nontumor lung or frozen PBMC and was sequenced without being sorted. The cohort: over 70 early-stage, untreated non-small cell lung cancer patients. Findings and caveats of the study: Relative to follow-up, resection was when ubiquitous expanded tumor TCRs appeared more in blood.

Every TCR cDNA molecule bore its own unique molecular identifier. One entry per CDR3 protein, called by TCRdb with MiXCR from the 5' RACE reads. The sample holds about 20,000 distinct CDR3 sequences, around 20% seen once. Here the sequenced sample was PBMCs, taken at surgery. The origin of this receptor is a male donor with early-stage non-small cell lung cancer. V usage is TRBV30 and J usage is TRBJ2-2, with 10 positions matching TRBD1. The CDR3 DNA reads as TGTGCCTGGATTAGACAGGGGGCTTTCGGGGAGCTGTTTTTT. Its translation: CAWIRQGAFGELFF.